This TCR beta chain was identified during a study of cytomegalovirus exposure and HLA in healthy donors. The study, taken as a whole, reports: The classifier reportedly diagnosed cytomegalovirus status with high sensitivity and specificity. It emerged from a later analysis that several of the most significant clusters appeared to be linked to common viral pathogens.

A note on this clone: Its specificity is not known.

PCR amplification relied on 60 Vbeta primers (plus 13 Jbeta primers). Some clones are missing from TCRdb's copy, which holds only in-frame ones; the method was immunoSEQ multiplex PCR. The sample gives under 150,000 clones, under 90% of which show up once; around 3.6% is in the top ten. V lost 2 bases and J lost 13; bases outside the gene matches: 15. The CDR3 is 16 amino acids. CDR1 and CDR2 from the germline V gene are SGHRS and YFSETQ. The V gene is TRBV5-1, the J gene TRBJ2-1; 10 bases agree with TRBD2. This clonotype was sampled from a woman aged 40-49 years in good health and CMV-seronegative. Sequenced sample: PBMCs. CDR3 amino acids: CASSFGTSALTTAQFF. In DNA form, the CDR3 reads TGCGCCAGCAGCTTCGGGACTAGCGCTCTCACAACTGCCCAGTTCTTC.